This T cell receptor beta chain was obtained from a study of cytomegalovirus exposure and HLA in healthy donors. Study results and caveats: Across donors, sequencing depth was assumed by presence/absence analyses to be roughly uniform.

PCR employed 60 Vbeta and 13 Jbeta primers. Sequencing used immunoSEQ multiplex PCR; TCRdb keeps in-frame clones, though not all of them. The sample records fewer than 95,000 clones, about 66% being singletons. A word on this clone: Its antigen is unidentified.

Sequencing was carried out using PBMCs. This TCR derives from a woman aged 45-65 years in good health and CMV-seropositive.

Here the CDR3 reads CASSPKLRQVNTEAFF. CDR3 nucleotide sequence: TGTGCCAGCTCACCTAAACTGAGACAGGTGAACACTGAAGCTTTCTTT. V and J are TRBV18 and TRBJ1-1; tentatively, D is TRBD1 (6 bases). Per germline, CDR1 KGHSH and CDR2 LQKENI. The V gene lost 3 bases and the J gene lost 0 bases, with 14 bases spanning the gap. The CDR3 is 16 amino acids.